Presented here are 25 T cell receptor beta chains from one specimen sequenced in a study of cytomegalovirus exposure and HLA in healthy donors. Using immunoSEQ multiplex PCR, the repertoire was profiled, and TCRdb retains in-frame clones only, with some absent. This sample carries around 150,000 clones, roughly 89% of them seen once, and the ten largest clones take over 9%. Sequencing was carried out using PBMCs. These TCRs come from a woman aged 18-29 years in good health and CMV-seropositive.

A single count supports this clone. V is TRBV7-9 and J is TRBJ1-2; the D is unclear. Germline V CDR1 and CDR2: SEHNR, FQNEAQ (reference sequence). Trimming removed 1 base at V and 5 bases at J, with 5 bases between. The CDR3 has 12 residues. CDR3: CASSLDRYGYTF. CDR3 DNA: TGTGCCAGCAGCTTAGACCGGTATGGCTACACCTTC.

The V call is TRBV4-1, the J call TRBJ2-2, with D uncertain. The CDR3 spans 15 residues. Between the trimmed V and J ends, which lost 0 bases and 5 bases, there was a span of 10 bases. Germline CDR1 MGHRA, CDR2 YSYEKL. CDR3 sequence: CASSQDITRTGELFF. The CDR3 nucleotides are TGCGCCAGCAGCCAAGATATCACGCGGACCGGGGAGCTGTTTTTT.

V and J are TRBV10-3 and TRBJ2-7; 10 nucleotides agree with TRBD2. The V gene's germline CDR1 is ENHRY and CDR2 SYGVKD. Trimming removed 3 bases from V and 0 bases from J; junction bases left unmatched: 5. There are 16 residues in the CDR3. CDR3 sequence: CAISDNPSGSSYEQYF. For the CDR3, the DNA is TGTGCCATCAGTGACAATCCTAGCGGGAGCTCCTACGAGCAGTACTTC.

Only a few counts were recorded for this clone. The chain joins TRBV11-1 to TRBJ2-7; 7 positions match TRBD2. The CDR3 totals 15 residues. V lost 10 bases, J lost 4 bases, and 16 bases stayed unmatched. Germline V lookup: CDR1 SGHAT, CDR2 FQDESV (reference sequence). The CDR3 loop is CATAVLAGDEYEQYF. The CDR3 coding sequence is TGTGCCACCGCCGTCTTGGCGGGAGATGAGTACGAGCAGTACTTC. Looking up the rest from reference TRBV11-1 and TRBJ2-7 gives the full variable domain: EAEVAQSPRYKITEKSQAVAFWCDPISGHATLYWYRQILGQGPELLVQFQDESVVDDSQLPKDRFSAERLKGVDSTLKIQPAELGDSAMYLCATAVLAGDEYEQYFGPGTRLTVT.

The rearrangement links TRBV28 to TRBJ2-1; TRBD1 is a possible D gene (6 bases). V was shortened by 10 bases and J by 5 bases, with 15 bases between the two germline ends. The CDR3 sequence is 13 residues long. The V gene's germline CDR1 is MDHEN and CDR2 SYDVKM. In DNA, the CDR3 is TGTGCCATCGAGACGGACAGAAACAATGAGCAGTTCTTC. Translation gives CAIETDRNNEQFF.

The gene calls are TRBV14 and TRBJ2-7, with 14 nucleotides matching TRBD2. Germline V gene sequence: CDR1 SGHDN, CDR2 FVKESK. The junction had 4 bases not matched to a gene; V was cut back by 5 bases and J by 1 base. The CDR3 length is 16 residues. The CDR3 loop is CASSSRTSGRSYEQYF. The CDR3 DNA is TGTGCCAGCAGCTCCCGGACTAGCGGGAGGTCCTACGAGCAGTACTTC.

The chain links TRBV11-3 to TRBJ2-1; the D is unclear. CDR3 length: 12 residues. With 9 bases removed from V and 6 bases from J, the gap between germline ends came to 12 bases. Germline loops: CDR1 SGHNT, CDR2 YENEEA. The CDR3 DNA is TGTGCCAGTCGCAAGCGCCGCAATGAGCAGTTCTTC. This encodes CASRKRRNEQFF.

This sequence joins TRBV21-1 and TRBJ2-7; the listed D gene, TRBD2, was not tested against the DNA. TRBV21-1 represents a pseudogene. The CDR3 contains 18 residues. Here the CDR3 reads CASSKGLWFLTSACEQYF. For the CDR3, the DNA is TGTGCCAGCAGCAAAGGCCTCTGGTTTTTGACTAGCGCTTGCGAGCAGTACTTC.

The V gene is TRBV11-2, the J gene TRBJ2-7, with D maybe TRBD2 (6 bases). The V end was cut by 5 bases, the J end by 0 bases, with 14 bases between. This CDR3 has 15 amino acids. The germline CDR1 and CDR2 sequences are SGHAT and FQNNGV. CDR3 DNA sequence: TGTGCCAGCAGCGAAAGAGCGGGTCCCTCCTACGAGCAGTACTTC. This encodes CASSERAGPSYEQYF.

This sequence joins TRBV7-3 and TRBJ1-1; no reliable D call. Per the germline V gene, CDR1 is SGHTA and CDR2 is FQGTGA. V was cut by 1 base and J by 7 bases, with 10 bases left in between. This CDR3 is 13 amino acids long. The CDR3 sequence is CASSLIAHNEAFF. The CDR3 bases are TGTGCCAGCAGCTTAATAGCGCACAATGAAGCTTTCTTT.

This clone was detected a few times. The V call is TRBV30, the J call TRBJ1-4; D perhaps matches TRBD1 (5 bases). This CDR3 is 14 amino acids long. V was shortened by 8 bases and J by 0 bases, with 13 bases between the two germline ends. CDR1 is GTSNPN and CDR2 is SVGIG in the germline V gene (reference sequence). The CDR3 loop reads CALIGDSTNEKLFF. The CDR3 nucleotides are TGTGCCCTGATAGGGGACTCAACTAATGAAAAACTGTTTTTT. The whole variable domain, filled in from reference TRBV30 and TRBJ1-4, reads SQTIHQWPATLVQPVGSPLSLECTVEGTSNPNLYWYRQAAGRGLQLLFYSVGIGQISSEVPQNLSASRPQDRQFILSSKKLLLSDSGFYLCALIGDSTNEKLFFGSGTQLSVL.

The CDR3 DNA reads TGTGCCAGCAGTTCACCCCAAACATCCCCAATAACAGATACGCAGTATTTT. Translation gives CASSSPQTSPITDTQYF. The gene calls are TRBV27 and TRBJ2-3, with D unresolved. The CDR3 covers 17 residues. The germline V gene encodes CDR1 MNHEY and CDR2 SMNVEV (reference sequence). Between the trimmed V and J ends, which lost 4 bases and 3 bases, there was a span of 20 bases.

This clone turned up a few times. The chain is built from TRBV4-1 and TRBJ1-2; D is undetermined. Trimming pared 0 bases from V and 13 bases from J, leaving 12 bases between. Germline V lookup: CDR1 MGHRA, CDR2 YSYEKL. The CDR3 is made up of 12 amino acids. CDR3 bases: TGCGCCAGCAGCCAAGATTTTAGAGGATGCACCTTC. Amino acid sequence: CASSQDFRGCTF.

CDR3 amino acids: CATSPRLGANYGYTF. In nucleotides, the CDR3 is TGTGCCACCAGCCCAAGGTTGGGAGCTAACTATGGCTACACCTTC. The chain joins TRBV15 to TRBJ1-2; D not resolved. Trimming shortened V by 5 bases and J by 0 bases, and 13 bases separated the two germline ends. This CDR3 has 15 amino acids. Germline values: CDR1 LNHNV, CDR2 YYDKDF (reference sequence).

This chain uses TRBV19 with TRBJ2-1, with TRBD2 matching 10 bases. The ends lost 3 bases at V and 5 bases at J; junction bases unmatched: 4. The germline V gene has CDR1 LNHDA and CDR2 SQIVND (reference sequence). The CDR3 loop spans 15 amino acids. The CDR3 is CASSMVLAGNNEQFF. The CDR3 region has the DNA TGTGCCAGTAGTATGGTACTAGCGGGGAACAATGAGCAGTTCTTC.

The rearrangement uses TRBV7-2 and TRBJ1-5; possibly TRBD1 for D (5 bases). Trimming took off 3 bases at V and 7 bases at J, with 10 bases between the two ends. Looked up from germline, CDR1 is SGHTA and CDR2 is FQGNSA. The CDR3 runs 13 residues. CDR3 coding DNA: TGTGCCAGCAGCTTCACAGGACCCCAGCCCCAGCATTTT. It is translated as CASSFTGPQPQHF.

This clone has a handful of counts. J is TRBJ2-5 and V is TRBV5-4, with TRBD1 matching over 8 bases. The J segment lost 4 bases and the V segment lost 5 bases, leaving 10 bases of the junction unmatched. In germline, CDR1 is SGHNT, CDR2 YYREEE (reference sequence). The CDR3 loop spans 15 amino acids. The CDR3 sequence: CASSGPGGPSETQYF. CDR3 nucleotides: TGTGCCAGCAGTGGCCCAGGGGGCCCGTCAGAGACCCAGTACTTC. Supplemented by reference TRBV5-4 and TRBJ2-5, the full variable domain reads ETGVTQSPTHLIKTRGQQVTLRCSSQSGHNTVSWYQQALGQGPQFIFQYYREEENGRGNFPPRFSGLQFPNYSSELNVNALELDDSALYLCASSGPGGPSETQYFGPGTRLLVL.

The chain recombines TRBV7-8 with TRBJ2-5, with 8 bases identical to TRBD2. This CDR3 region has 14 residues. Germline V gives CDR1 SGHVS, CDR2 FQNEAQ. The trim removed 5 bases at V and 5 bases at J, leaving 7 bases unmatched. The CDR3 DNA sequence: TGTGCCAGCAGCCTACTAGCGGTGGGGGAGACCCAGTACTTC. Translation gives CASSLLAVGETQYF. Variable domain in full (rest from reference TRBV7-8 and TRBJ2-5): GAGVSQSPRYKVAKRGQDVALRCDPISGHVSLFWYQQALGQGPEFLTYFQNEAQLDKSGLPSDRFFAERPEGSVSTLKIQRTQQEDSAVYLCASSLLAVGETQYFGPGTRLLVL.

The chain combines TRBV25-1 with TRBJ2-7, with 7 bases lining up with TRBD1. With V trimmed by 3 bases and J by 0 bases, 5 bases remained unmatched. This CDR3 spans 15 amino acids. Germline CDR1 MGHDK, CDR2 SYGVNS. CDR3 sequence: CASSDLTGFSYEQYF. The CDR3 DNA sequence: TGTGCCAGCAGTGACCTGACAGGGTTCTCCTACGAGCAGTACTTC.

J is TRBJ1-1 and V is TRBV5-5, with TRBD1 as a possible D gene (5 bases). Germline V lookup: CDR1 SGHKS, CDR2 YYEKEE (reference sequence). Between the trimmed V and J ends, which lost 0 bases and 3 bases, there was a span of 9 bases. The CDR3 is 14 residues long. The CDR3 DNA follows: TGTGCCAGCAGCTTGGGAGGAGGGGACACTGAAGCTTTCTTT. Amino acid sequence: CASSLGGGDTEAFF.

The V and J genes are TRBV2 and TRBJ2-1; the match to TRBD2 covers 12 bases. This CDR3 spans 16 amino acids. From germline, CDR1 is SNHLY and CDR2 FYNNEI. V gave up 2 bases and J gave up 9 bases; unmatched junction bases: 8. The CDR3, as DNA: TGTGCCAGCAGTGAATACCGACTAGCGGGAGTGGGTGAGCAGTTCTTC. Translated: CASSEYRLAGVGEQFF. The variable domain in full, completed from reference TRBV2 and TRBJ2-1, reads EPEVTQTPSHQVTQMGQEVILRCVPISNHLYFYWYRQILGQKVEFLVSFYNNEISEKSEIFDDQFSVERPDGSNFTLKIRSTKLEDSAMYFCASSEYRLAGVGEQFFGPGTRLTVL.

The chain carries TRBV5-1 and TRBJ2-1, with D possibly being TRBD2 (7 bases). The CDR3 runs 13 residues. Germline CDR1 SGHRS, CDR2 YFSETQ. V dropped 4 bases and J dropped 5 bases, with 10 bases sitting between them. The DNA for the CDR3 is TGCGCCAGCAGCCAGGGGACTAACAATGAGCAGTTCTTC. The encoded protein is CASSQGTNNEQFF.

The chain recombines TRBV28 with TRBJ2-2, with D possibly being TRBD2 (5 bases). Deletions cut 7 bases from V and 0 bases from J, with 18 bases between. In germline, CDR1 is MDHEN, CDR2 SYDVKM. The CDR3 extends over 17 amino acids. CDR3: CASTLSGLGSNTGELFF. The CDR3 nucleotides read TGTGCCAGCACCCTAAGCGGTTTGGGATCGAACACCGGGGAGCTGTTTTTT.

The V call is TRBV28, the J call TRBJ2-7, with 8 bases matching TRBD1. The trim removed 8 bases at V and 0 bases at J, leaving 6 bases unmatched. The V gene's germline CDR1 is MDHEN and CDR2 SYDVKM. CDR3 length equals 14 residues. The CDR3 spells CASGGQGNSYEQYF. The CDR3 DNA reads as TGTGCCAGCGGCGGACAGGGAAACTCCTACGAGCAGTACTTC.

This clone has only one observation. The chain links TRBV11-2 to TRBJ2-3; TRBD2 agrees at 7 bases. The CDR3 spans 15 residues. The germline V gene has CDR1 SGHAT and CDR2 FQNNGV. The J segment lost 0 bases and the V segment lost 0 bases, leaving 0 bases of the junction unmatched. The CDR3 region is CASSLELASTDTQYF. CDR3 DNA: TGTGCCAGCAGCTTAGAACTAGCGAGCACAGATACGCAGTATTTT.